The entry that follows covers one T cell receptor beta chain sequence. Antigen unknown. This sample stems from a study of cytomegalovirus exposure and HLA in healthy donors. Study results and limitations: Data from an earlier analysis indicated that most TCR beta V segments were productive either about 90% or about 30% of the time.

The germline gives CDR1 WSHSY, CDR2 SAAADI. V lost 9 bases and J lost 0; bases outside the gene matches: 7. This CDR3 region has 14 residues. Researchers ran the PCR with 60 Vbeta and 13 Jbeta primers. The method was immunoSEQ multiplex PCR; TCRdb's version includes in-frame clones alone and lacks a portion of them. The data show about 170,000 clones, with roughly 81% seen just once and 2.5% to 3% held by the top ten. Input material: PBMCs. The origin of this receptor is a man aged 25 to 45 in good health and CMV-seropositive. This chain links TRBV10-2 with TRBJ2-7; 8 positions agree with TRBD1. CDR3 region: CASFNRGSSYEQYF. The DNA of the CDR3 is TGCGCCAGTTTTAACAGGGGGAGCTCCTACGAGCAGTACTTC.